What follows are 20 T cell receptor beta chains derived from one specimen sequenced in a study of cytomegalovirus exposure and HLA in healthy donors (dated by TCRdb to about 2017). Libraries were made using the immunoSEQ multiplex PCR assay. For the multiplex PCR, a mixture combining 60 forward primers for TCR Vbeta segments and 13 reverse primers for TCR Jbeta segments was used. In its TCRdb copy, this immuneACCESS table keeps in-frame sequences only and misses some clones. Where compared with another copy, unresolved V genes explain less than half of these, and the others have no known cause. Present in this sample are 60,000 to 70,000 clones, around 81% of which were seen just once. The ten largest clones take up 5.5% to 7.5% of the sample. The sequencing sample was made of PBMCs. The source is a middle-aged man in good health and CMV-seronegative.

The CDR3 nucleotides are TGTGCCAGTAGTGCCGCTCAGGAATACAGCCTCAATGAGCAGTTCTTC. Protein sequence: CASSAAQEYSLNEQFF. The chain joins TRBV19 to TRBJ2-1; unclear D gene. V lost 5 bases and J lost 6, with 20 bases in between. In germline, CDR1 is LNHDA, CDR2 SQIVND (reference sequence). CDR3 length: 16 residues.

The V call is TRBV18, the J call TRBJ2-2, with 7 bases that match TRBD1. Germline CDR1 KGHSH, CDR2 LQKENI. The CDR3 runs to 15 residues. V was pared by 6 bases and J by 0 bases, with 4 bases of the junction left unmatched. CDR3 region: CASSKGQPNTGELFF. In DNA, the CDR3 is TGTGCCAGCTCGAAGGGACAGCCGAACACCGGGGAGCTGTTTTTT.

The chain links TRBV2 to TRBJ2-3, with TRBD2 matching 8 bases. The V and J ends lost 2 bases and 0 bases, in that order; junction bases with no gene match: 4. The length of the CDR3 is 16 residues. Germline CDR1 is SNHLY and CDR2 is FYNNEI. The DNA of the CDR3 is TGTGCCAGCAGTGAATGGACTAGCAGAAGCACAGATACGCAGTATTTT. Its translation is CASSEWTSRSTDTQYF.

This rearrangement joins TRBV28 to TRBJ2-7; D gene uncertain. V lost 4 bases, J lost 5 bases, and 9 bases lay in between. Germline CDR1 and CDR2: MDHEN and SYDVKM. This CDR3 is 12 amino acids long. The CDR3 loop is CASSSSLDEQYF. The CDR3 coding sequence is TGTGCCAGCAGTTCGAGTCTCGACGAGCAGTACTTC.

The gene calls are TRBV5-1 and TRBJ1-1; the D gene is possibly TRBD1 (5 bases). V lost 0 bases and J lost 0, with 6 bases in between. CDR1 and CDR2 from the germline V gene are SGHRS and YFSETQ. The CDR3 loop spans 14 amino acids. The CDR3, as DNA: TGCGCCAGCAGCTTGGGGGGCCTGAACACTGAAGCTTTCTTT. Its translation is CASSLGGLNTEAFF.

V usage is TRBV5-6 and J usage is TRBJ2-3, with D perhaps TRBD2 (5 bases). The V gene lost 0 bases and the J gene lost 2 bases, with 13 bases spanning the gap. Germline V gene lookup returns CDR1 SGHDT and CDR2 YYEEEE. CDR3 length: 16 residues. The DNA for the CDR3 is TGTGCCAGCAGCTTGGCCACTAGTGCAGACACAGATACGCAGTATTTT. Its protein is CASSLATSADTDTQYF.

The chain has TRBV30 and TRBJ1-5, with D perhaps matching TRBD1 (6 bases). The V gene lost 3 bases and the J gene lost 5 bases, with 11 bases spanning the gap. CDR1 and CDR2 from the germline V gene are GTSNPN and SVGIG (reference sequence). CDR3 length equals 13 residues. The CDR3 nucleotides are TGTGCCTGGAGCAAGGGGGGGGATCAGCCCCAGCATTTT. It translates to CAWSKGGDQPQHF.

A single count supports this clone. In DNA form, the CDR3 reads TGTGCAAGTCGCTTAGCGGGACAGGCCCCCTACGAGCAGTACTTC. It is translated as CASRLAGQAPYEQYF. J is TRBJ2-7 and V is TRBV12-2; whether TRBD1, the table's D call, matches the DNA was not checked. TRBV12-2 is a pseudogene locus. CDR3 length: 15 amino acids.

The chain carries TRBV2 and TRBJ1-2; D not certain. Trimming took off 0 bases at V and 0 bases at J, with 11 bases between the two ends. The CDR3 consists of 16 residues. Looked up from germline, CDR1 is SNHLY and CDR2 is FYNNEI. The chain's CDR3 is CASSEAKRVTNYGYTF. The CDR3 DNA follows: TGTGCCAGCAGTGAAGCGAAGAGGGTTACTAACTATGGCTACACCTTC.

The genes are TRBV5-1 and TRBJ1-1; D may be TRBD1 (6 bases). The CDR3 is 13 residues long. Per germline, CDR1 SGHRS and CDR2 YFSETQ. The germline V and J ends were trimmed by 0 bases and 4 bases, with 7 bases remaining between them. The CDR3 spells CASSLEGGTEAFF. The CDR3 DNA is TGCGCCAGCAGCTTGGAAGGGGGCACTGAAGCTTTCTTT.

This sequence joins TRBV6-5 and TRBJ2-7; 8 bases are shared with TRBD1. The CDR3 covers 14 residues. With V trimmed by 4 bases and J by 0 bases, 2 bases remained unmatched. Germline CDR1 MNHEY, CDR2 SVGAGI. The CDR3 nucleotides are TGTGCCAGCAGTTGGGACAGGAGCTCCTACGAGCAGTACTTC. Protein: CASSWDRSSYEQYF.

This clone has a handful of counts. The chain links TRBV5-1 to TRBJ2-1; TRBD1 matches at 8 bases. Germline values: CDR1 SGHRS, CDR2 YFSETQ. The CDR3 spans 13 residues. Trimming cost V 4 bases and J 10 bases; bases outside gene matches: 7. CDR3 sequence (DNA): TGCGCCAGCAGCGCGGACAGGGCCGGGGAGCAGTTCTTC. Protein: CASSADRAGEQFF.

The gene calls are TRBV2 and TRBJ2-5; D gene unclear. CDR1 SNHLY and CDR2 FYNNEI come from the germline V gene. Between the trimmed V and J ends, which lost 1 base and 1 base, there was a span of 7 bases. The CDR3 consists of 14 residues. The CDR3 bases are TGTGCCAGCAGTGAAGTCTCTCGCCAAGAGACCCAGTACTTC. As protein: CASSEVSRQETQYF.

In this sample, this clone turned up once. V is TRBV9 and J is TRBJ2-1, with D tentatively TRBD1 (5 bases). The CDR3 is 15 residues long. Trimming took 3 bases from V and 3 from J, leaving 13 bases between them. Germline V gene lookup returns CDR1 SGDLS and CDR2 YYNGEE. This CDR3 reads CASSGGQGVYNEQFF. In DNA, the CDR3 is TGTGCCAGCAGCGGTGGGCAGGGCGTCTACAATGAGCAGTTCTTC.

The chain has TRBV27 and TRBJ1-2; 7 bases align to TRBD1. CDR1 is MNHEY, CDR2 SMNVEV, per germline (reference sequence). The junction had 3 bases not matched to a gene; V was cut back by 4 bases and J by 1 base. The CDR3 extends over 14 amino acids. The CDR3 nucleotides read TGTGCCAGCAGTTACAGGGGAGATAACTATGGCTACACCTTC. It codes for CASSYRGDNYGYTF.

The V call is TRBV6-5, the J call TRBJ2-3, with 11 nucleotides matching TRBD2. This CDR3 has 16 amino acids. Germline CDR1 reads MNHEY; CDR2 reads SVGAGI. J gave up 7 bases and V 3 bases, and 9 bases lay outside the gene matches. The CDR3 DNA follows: TGTGCCAGCAGTTATAACCTAGCGGGGGGTGGGAATACGCAGTATTTT. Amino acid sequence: CASSYNLAGGGNTQYF.

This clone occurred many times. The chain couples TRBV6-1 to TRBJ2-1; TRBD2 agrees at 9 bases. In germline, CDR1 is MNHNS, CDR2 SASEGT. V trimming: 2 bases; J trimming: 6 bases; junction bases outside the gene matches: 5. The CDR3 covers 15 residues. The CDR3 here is CASSEIAGAGNEQFF. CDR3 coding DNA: TGTGCCAGCAGTGAAATAGCGGGGGCGGGCAATGAGCAGTTCTTC.

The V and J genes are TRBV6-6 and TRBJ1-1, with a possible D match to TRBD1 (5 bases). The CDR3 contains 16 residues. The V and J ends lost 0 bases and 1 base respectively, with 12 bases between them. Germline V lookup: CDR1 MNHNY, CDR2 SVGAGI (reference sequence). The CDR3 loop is CASSYSVDRKNTEAFF. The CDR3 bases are TGTGCCAGCAGTTACTCGGTCGACAGAAAGAACACTGAAGCTTTCTTT.

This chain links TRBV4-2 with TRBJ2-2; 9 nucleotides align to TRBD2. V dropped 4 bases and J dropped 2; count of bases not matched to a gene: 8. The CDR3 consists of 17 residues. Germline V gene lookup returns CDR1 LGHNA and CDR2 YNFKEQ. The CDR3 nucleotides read TGTGCCAGCAGCCCGCTTAGCGGGAGAGGTAACACCGGGGAGCTGTTTTTT. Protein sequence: CASSPLSGRGNTGELFF.

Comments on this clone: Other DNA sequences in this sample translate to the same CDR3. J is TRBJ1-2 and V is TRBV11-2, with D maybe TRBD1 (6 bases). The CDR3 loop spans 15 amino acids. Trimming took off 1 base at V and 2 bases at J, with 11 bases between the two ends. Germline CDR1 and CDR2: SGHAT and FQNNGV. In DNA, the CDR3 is TGTGCCAGCAGCTTAGTAGGGGGTTGGAACTATGGCTACACCTTC. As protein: CASSLVGGWNYGYTF.